These 10 T cell receptor beta chains were sequenced from one sample in a study of cytotoxic CD8 clonotypes in ibrutinib-treated CLL. Produced via immunoSEQ multiplex PCR; TCRdb's table is partial and in-frame only. The sample includes more than 75,000 clones, approximately 71% of them seen just once. The source material was PBMCs, sampled after 24 months of ibrutinib treatment. These receptor sequences come from a human donor with chronic lymphocytic leukemia.

CDR3 amino acids: CASQRQGLANYGYTF. CDR3 DNA sequence: TGTGCCAGCCAGAGACAGGGGCTAGCTAACTATGGCTACACCTTC. The J gene is TRBJ1-2, the V gene TRBV19, with TRBD1 matching over 8 bases. Trimming cost V 9 bases and J 0 bases; bases outside gene matches: 9. This CDR3 is built from 15 residues. Germline values: CDR1 LNHDA, CDR2 SQIVND (reference sequence).

The chain couples TRBV7-8 to TRBJ2-7, with a tentative D call TRBD2 (5 bases). Germline V gene sequence: CDR1 SGHVS, CDR2 FQNEAQ. V shed 11 bases and J shed 3 bases, with 20 bases lying between them. The CDR3 extends over 14 amino acids. The CDR3 reads CASGRLAPSYEQYF. For the CDR3, the DNA is TGTGCCTCCGGACGTTTAGCGCCCAGCTACGAGCAGTACTTC.

The chain carries TRBV5-1 and TRBJ2-4; tentative D call: TRBD1 (6 bases). Germline assignment: CDR1 SGHRS and CDR2 YFSETQ. With 4 bases removed from V and 6 bases from J, the gap between germline ends came to 23 bases. The CDR3 has 17 residues. The CDR3 nucleotides are TGCGCCAGCAGCGACCCTACAGGCAGGGGTGAGGTAAACATTCAGTACTTC. This translates into CASSDPTGRGEVNIQYF.

The V gene is TRBV29-1, the J gene TRBJ1-1; 8 bases align to TRBD1. Germline CDR1 is SQVTM and CDR2 is ANQGSEA. Trimming cost V 0 bases and J 4 bases; bases outside gene matches: 7. CDR3 length equals 15 residues. For the CDR3, the DNA is TGCAGCGTTGAAGAGTTGGACAGGGACTCCACTGAAGCTTTCTTT. It encodes CSVEELDRDSTEAFF.

V gene TRBV6-1 combines with J gene TRBJ2-5, with D possibly being TRBD1 (6 bases). The CDR3 consists of 14 residues. Germline CDR1 and CDR2: MNHNS and SASEGT. V was trimmed by 6 bases and J by 7 bases, leaving 18 bases between them. The CDR3 spells CASREQTGYGTQYF. DNA for the CDR3: TGTGCCAGCAGGGAACAGACAGGCTACGGGACCCAGTACTTC.

This chain links TRBV27 with TRBJ2-1; 12 nucleotides align to TRBD2. Germline lookup yields CDR1 MNHEY and CDR2 SMNVEV (reference sequence). The CDR3 loop spans 17 amino acids. The V and J ends lost 7 bases and 5 bases, in that order; junction bases with no gene match: 12. CDR3 sequence reads: CASTQFGGLAGNNEQFF. The CDR3 bases are TGTGCCAGCACCCAGTTTGGTGGACTAGCGGGGAACAATGAGCAGTTCTTC.

The rearrangement uses TRBV27 and TRBJ2-3; TRBD2 aligns across 8 bases. Losses at the gene ends were 3 bases for V and 1 base for J; bases not matched to a gene: 9. The length of the CDR3 is 17 residues. CDR1 is MNHEY and CDR2 is SMNVEV in the germline V gene (reference sequence). The CDR3 nucleotides read TGTGCCAGCAGTTTCCTATATAGCGGGAAACGCACAGATACGCAGTATTTT. This encodes CASSFLYSGKRTDTQYF.

This chain connects TRBV6-1 to TRBJ2-7, with D uncertain. The germline V and J ends were trimmed by 6 bases and 1 base, with 10 bases remaining between them. The CDR3 consists of 13 residues. CDR1 is MNHNS, CDR2 SASEGT, per germline. DNA of the CDR3: TGTGCCAGCAGCCCAGTACGGTCCTACGAGCAGTACTTC. As protein: CASSPVRSYEQYF.

The genes are TRBV27 and TRBJ2-7; 9 bases line up with TRBD1. Germline CDR1 reads MNHEY; CDR2 reads SMNVEV (reference sequence). CDR3 length: 15 residues. V lost 3 bases to trimming and J lost 4 bases; unmatched junction nucleotides: 7. The CDR3 sequence: CASSLRTGEMYEQYF. CDR3 coding DNA: TGTGCCAGCAGTTTGAGGACAGGGGAAATGTACGAGCAGTACTTC.

The chain joins TRBV19 to TRBJ2-1, with D unclear. This CDR3 comprises 13 residues. The germline gives CDR1 LNHDA, CDR2 SQIVND (reference sequence). V lost 3 bases and J 2 bases, leaving 5 bases between the germline ends. CDR3 in amino acids: CASSIGPYNEQFF. The CDR3 DNA reads as TGTGCCAGTAGTATTGGGCCCTACAATGAGCAGTTCTTC. The full variable domain, with the rest looked up from reference TRBV19 and TRBJ2-1, is DGGITQSPKYLFRKEGQNVTLSCEQNLNHDAMYWYRQDPGQGLRLIYYSQIVNDFQKGDIAEGYSVSREKKESFPLTVTSAQKNPTAFYLCASSIGPYNEQFFGPGTRLTVL.